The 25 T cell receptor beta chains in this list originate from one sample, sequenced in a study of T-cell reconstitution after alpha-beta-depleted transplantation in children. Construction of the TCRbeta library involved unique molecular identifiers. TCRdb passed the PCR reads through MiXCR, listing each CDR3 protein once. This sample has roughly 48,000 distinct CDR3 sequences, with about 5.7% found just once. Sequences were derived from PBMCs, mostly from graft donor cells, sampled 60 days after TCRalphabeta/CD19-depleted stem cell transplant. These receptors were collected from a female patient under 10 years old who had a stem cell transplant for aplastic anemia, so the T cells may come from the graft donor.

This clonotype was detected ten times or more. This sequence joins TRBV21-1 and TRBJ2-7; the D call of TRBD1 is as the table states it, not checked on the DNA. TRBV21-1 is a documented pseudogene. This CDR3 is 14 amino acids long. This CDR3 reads CASSNLRGDYEQYF. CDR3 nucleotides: TGTGCCAGCAGCAACCTTAGGGGGGATTACGAGCAGTACTTC.

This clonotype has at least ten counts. CDR3 nucleotide sequence: TGTGCCAGCAGCGTAGGTTCAGGGATGAACACTGAAGCTTTCTTT. Protein: CASSVGSGMNTEAFF. The J gene is TRBJ1-1, the V gene TRBV9, with D perhaps matching TRBD1 (5 bases). The V end lost 0 bases, the J end lost 0 bases, and 9 bases lay between the germline ends. The CDR3 is 15 residues long. Germline V gene sequence: CDR1 SGDLS, CDR2 YYNGEE.

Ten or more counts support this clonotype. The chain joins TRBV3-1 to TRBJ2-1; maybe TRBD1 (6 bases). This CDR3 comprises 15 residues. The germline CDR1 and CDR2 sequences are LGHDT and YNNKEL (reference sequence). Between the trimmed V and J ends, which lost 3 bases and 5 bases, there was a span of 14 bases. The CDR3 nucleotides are TGTGCCAGCAGCCACGCAGGGGAAGTCCACAATGAGCAGTTCTTC. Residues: CASSHAGEVHNEQFF.

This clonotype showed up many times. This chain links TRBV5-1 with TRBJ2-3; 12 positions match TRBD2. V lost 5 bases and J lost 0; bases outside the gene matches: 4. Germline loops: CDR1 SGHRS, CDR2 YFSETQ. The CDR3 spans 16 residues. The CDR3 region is CASRVGTSGSTDTQYF. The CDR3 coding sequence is TGCGCCAGCAGGGTTGGGACTAGCGGGAGCACAGATACGCAGTATTTT. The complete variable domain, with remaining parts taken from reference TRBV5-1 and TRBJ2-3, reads KAGVTQTPRYLIKTRGQQVTLSCSPISGHRSVSWYQQTPGQGLQFLFEYFSETQRNKGNFPGRFSGRQFSNSRSEMNVSTLELGDSALYLCASRVGTSGSTDTQYFGPGTRLTVL.

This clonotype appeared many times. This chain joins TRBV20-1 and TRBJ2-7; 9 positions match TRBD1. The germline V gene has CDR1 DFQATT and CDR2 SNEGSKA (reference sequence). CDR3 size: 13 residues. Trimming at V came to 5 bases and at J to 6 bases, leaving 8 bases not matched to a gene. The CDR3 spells CSALRTGAGEQYF. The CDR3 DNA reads TGCAGTGCTCTAAGGACAGGGGCCGGCGAGCAGTACTTC.

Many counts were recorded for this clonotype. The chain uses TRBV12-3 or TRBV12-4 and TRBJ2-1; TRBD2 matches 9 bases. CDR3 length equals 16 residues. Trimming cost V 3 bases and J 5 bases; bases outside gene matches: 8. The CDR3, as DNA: TGTGCCAGCAGTTTTCGAGGCGGGGGGGCGGACAATGAGCAGTTCTTC. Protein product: CASSFRGGGADNEQFF.

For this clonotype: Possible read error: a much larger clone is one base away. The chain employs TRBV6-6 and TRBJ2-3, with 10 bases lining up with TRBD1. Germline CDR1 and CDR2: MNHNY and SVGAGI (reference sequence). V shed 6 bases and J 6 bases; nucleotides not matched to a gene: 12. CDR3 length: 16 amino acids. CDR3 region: CASRTWTGGNVDTQYF. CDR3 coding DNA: TGTGCCAGCAGAACCTGGACAGGGGGAAACGTGGATACGCAGTATTTT.

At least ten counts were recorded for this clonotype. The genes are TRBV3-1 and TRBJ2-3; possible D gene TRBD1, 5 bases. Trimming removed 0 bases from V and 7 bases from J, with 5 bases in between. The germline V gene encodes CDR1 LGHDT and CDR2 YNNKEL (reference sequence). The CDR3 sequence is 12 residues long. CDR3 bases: TGTGCCAGCAGCCAAGAGGGGCATACGCAGTATTTT. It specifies CASSQEGHTQYF.

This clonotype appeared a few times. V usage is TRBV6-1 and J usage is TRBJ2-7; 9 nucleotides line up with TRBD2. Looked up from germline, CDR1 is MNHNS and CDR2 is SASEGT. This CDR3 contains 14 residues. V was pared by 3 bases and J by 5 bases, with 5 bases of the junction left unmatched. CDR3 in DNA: TGTGCCAGCAGTGAGGCTAGCGGGACTGACGAGCAGTACTTC. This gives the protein CASSEASGTDEQYF.

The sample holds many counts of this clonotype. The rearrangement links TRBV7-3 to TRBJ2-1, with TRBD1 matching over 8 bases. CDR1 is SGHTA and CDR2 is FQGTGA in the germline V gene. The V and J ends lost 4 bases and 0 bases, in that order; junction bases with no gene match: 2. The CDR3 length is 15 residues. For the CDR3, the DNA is TGTGCCAGCAGCTGGACAGGGAGCTCCTACAATGAGCAGTTCTTC. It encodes CASSWTGSSYNEQFF.

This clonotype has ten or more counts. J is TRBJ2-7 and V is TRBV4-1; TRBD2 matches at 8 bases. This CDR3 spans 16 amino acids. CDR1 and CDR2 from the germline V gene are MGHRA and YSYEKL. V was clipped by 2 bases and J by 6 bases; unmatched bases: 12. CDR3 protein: CASSQSATGLVAEQYF. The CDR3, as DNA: TGCGCCAGCAGCCAATCAGCCACGGGACTAGTTGCCGAGCAGTACTTC.

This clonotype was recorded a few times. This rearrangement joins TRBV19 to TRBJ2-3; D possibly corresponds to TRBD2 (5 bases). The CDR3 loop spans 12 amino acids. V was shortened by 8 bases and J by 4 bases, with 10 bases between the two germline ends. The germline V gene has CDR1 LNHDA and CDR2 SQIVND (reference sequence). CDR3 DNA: TGTGCCAGTGCTCCGGGGTCAGATACGCAGTATTTT. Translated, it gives CASAPGSDTQYF. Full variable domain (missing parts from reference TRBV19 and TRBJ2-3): DGGITQSPKYLFRKEGQNVTLSCEQNLNHDAMYWYRQDPGQGLRLIYYSQIVNDFQKGDIAEGYSVSREKKESFPLTVTSAQKNPTAFYLCASAPGSDTQYFGPGTRLTVL.

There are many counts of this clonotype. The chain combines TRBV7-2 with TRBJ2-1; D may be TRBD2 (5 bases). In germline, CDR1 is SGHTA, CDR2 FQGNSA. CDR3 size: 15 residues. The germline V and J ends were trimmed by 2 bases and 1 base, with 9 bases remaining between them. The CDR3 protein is CASSLRGISYNEQFF. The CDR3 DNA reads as TGTGCCAGCAGCTTAAGAGGGATATCCTACAATGAGCAGTTCTTC.

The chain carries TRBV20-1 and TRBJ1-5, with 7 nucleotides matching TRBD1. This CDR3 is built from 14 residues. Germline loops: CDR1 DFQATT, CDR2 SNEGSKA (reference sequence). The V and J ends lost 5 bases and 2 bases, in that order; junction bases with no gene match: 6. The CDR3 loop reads CSAPRGGGNQPQHF. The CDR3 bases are TGCAGTGCTCCCAGGGGGGGGGGCAATCAGCCCCAGCATTTT.

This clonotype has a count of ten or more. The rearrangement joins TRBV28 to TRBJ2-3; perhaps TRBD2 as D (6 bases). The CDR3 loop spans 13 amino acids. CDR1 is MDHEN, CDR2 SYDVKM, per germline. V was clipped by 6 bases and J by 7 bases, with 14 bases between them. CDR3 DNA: TGTGCCAGCAGCCTTGCGCGGGATTATACGCAGTATTTT. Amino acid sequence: CASSLARDYTQYF.

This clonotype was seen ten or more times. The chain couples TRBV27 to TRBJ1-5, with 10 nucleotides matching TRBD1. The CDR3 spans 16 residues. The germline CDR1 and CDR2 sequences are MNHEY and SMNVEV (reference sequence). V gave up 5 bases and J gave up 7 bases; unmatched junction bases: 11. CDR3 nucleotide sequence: TGTGCCAGCAGTGGATCGGGACAGGGGAAGATGCAGCCCCAGCATTTT. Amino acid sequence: CASSGSGQGKMQPQHF.

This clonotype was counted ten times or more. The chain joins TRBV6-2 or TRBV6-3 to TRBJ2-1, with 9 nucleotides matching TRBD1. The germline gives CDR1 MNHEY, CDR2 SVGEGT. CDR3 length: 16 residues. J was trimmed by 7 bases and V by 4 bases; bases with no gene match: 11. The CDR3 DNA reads TGTGCCAGCAGTTTCACCAAGGGACAGGGTTTGAATGAGCAGTTCTTC. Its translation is CASSFTKGQGLNEQFF.

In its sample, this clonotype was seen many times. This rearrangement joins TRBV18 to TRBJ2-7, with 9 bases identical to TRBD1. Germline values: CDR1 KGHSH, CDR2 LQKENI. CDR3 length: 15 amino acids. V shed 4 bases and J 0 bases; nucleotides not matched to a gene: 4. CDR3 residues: CASSQGTGTSYEQYF. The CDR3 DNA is TGTGCCAGCTCACAGGGGACAGGGACCTCCTACGAGCAGTACTTC.

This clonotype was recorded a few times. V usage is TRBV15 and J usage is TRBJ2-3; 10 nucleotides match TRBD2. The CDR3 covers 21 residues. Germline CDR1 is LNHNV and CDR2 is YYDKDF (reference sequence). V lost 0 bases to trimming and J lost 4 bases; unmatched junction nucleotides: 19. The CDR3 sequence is CATSRDKWLVTSGTPPDTQYF. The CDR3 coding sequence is TGTGCCACCAGCAGAGATAAATGGTTGGTAACTAGCGGGACCCCCCCAGATACGCAGTATTTT.

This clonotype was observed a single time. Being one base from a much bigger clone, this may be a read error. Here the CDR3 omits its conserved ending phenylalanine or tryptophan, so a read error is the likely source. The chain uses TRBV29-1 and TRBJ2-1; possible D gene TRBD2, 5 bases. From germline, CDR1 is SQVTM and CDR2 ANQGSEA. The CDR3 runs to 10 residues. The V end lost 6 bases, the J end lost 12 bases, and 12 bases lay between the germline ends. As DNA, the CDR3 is TGCAGCGTCGCAACAGAGGGGCAGTTCATC. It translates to CSVATEGQFI.

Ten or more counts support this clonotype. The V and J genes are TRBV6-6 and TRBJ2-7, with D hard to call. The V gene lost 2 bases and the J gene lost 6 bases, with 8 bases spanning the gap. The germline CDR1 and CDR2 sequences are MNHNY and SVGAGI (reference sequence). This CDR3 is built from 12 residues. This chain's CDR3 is CASSYVWREQYF. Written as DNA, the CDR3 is TGTGCCAGCAGTTACGTATGGCGCGAGCAGTACTTC.

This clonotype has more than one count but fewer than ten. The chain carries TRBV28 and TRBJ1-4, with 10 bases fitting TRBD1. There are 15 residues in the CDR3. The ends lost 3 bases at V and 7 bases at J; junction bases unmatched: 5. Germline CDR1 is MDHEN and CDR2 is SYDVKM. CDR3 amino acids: CASSLGTGDFEKLFF. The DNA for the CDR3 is TGTGCCAGCAGTTTGGGGACAGGGGACTTTGAAAAACTGTTTTTT.

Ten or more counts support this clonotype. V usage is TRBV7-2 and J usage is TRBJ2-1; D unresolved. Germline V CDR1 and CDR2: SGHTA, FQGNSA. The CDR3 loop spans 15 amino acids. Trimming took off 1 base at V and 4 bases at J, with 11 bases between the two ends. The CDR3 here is CASSLDMREYNEQFF. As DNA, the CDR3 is TGTGCCAGCAGCTTAGATATGCGCGAGTACAATGAGCAGTTCTTC.

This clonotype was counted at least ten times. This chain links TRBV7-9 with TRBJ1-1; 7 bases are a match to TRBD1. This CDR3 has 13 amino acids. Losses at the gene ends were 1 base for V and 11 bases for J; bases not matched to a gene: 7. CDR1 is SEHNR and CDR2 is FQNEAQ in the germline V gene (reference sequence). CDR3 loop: CASSLGGQDIAFF. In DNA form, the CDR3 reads TGTGCCAGCAGCTTAGGTGGACAGGATATTGCTTTCTTT. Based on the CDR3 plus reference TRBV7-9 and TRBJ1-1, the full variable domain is DTGVSQNPRHKITKRGQNVTFRCDPISEHNRLYWYRQTLGQGPEFLTYFQNEAQLEKSRLLSDRFSAERPKGSFSTLEIQRTEQGDSAMYLCASSLGGQDIAFFGQGTRLTVV.

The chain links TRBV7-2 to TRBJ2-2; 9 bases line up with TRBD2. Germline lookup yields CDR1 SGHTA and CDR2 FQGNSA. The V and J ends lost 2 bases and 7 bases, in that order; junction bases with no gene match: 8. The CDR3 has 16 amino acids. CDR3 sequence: CASSLFRGRDIGELFF. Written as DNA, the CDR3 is TGTGCCAGCAGCTTATTCCGCGGGAGGGATATCGGGGAGCTGTTTTTT. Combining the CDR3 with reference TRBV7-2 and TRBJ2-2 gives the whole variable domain GAGVSQSPSNKVTEKGKDVELRCDPISGHTALYWYRQSLGQGLEFLIYFQGNSAPDKSGLPSDRFSAERTGGSVSTLTIQRTQQEDSAVYLCASSLFRGRDIGELFFGEGSRLTVL.